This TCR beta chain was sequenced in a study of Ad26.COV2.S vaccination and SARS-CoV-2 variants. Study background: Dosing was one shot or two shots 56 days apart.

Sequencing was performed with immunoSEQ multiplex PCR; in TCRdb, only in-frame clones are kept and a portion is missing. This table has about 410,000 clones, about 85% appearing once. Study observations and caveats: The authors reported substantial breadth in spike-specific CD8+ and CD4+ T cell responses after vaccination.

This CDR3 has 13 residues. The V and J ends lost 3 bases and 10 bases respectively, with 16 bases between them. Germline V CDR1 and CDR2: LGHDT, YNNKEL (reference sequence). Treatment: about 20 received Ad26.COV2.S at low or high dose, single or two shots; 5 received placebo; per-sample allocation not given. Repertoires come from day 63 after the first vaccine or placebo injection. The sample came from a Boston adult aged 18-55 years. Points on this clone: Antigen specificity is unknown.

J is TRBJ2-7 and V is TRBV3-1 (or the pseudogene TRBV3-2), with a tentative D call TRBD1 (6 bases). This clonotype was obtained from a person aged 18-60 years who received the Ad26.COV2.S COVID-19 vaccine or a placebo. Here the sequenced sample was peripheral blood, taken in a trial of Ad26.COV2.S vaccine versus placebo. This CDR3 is CASSQVMTGDQYF. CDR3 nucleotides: TGTGCCAGCAGCCAGGTGATGACAGGAGATCAGTACTTC.